One T cell receptor beta chain is described in this entry. The data were obtained in a study of T cell responses to AZD1222 COVID-19 vaccine. Combined were second doses at about 4 or about 12 weeks. The protocol was immunoSEQ multiplex PCR, while the TCRdb copy is restricted to in-frame clones and leaves out a portion. The sample carries about 140,000 clones, approximately 93% recorded once. The CDR3 totals 13 residues. Germline CDR1 reads SGHTA; CDR2 reads FQGNSA. With 3 bases clipped from V and 10 bases from J, the junction kept 3 bases outside the gene matches. The rearrangement joins TRBV7-2 to TRBJ1-6; TRBD1 agrees at 7 bases. The clonotype originates from an adult who received the AZD1222 COVID-19 vaccine. The material sequenced was peripheral blood, taken 28 days after the second AZD1222 dose. The CDR3 reads CASSFQTGSPLHF. CDR3 nucleotide sequence: TGTGCCAGCAGCTTTCAGACAGGGTCACCCCTCCACTTT.